The next 10 T cell receptor beta chains were all read from a single sample in a study of shared T cell receptors in the human thymus. Profiling relied on immunoSEQ multiplex PCR, and the TCRdb table lists in-frame clones only, not all of them. This sample yields under 850,000 clones, of which roughly 90% are seen a single time; about 0.01% belongs to the top ten. The same specimen was also included in a second study, on human thymus T cells.

Sequencing used thymocytes. These receptors originate from a boy under three years old with a congenital heart defect.

The chain carries TRBV6-1 and TRBJ2-2, with 13 bases that match TRBD2. V lost 3 bases and J lost 0; bases outside the gene matches: 7. The germline V gene encodes CDR1 MNHNS and CDR2 SASEGT. This CDR3 is 19 amino acids long. The CDR3 DNA reads TGTGCCAGCAGTGAGCAGGGACTAGCGGGACGAACGAACACCGGGGAGCTGTTTTTT. Protein product: CASSEQGLAGRTNTGELFF.

Notes on this clone: Relative to the germline gene, one junction end is altered; a read error may explain this. V and J are TRBV2 and TRBJ1-6, with D tentatively TRBD1 (6 bases). The CDR3 sequence is 10 residues long. In germline, CDR1 is SNHLY, CDR2 FYNNEI. The CDR3 reads CASSGQVPNF. The CDR3 bases are TGTGCCAGCAGTGGACAGGTCCCAAACTTT.

This rearrangement joins TRBV19 to TRBJ2-1; 11 positions agree with TRBD2. The V and J ends lost 5 bases and 6 bases, in that order; junction bases with no gene match: 18. This CDR3 comprises 19 residues. Germline V gene sequence: CDR1 LNHDA, CDR2 SQIVND (reference sequence). This chain's CDR3 is CASSRGGSGRASKRNEQFF. DNA for the CDR3: TGTGCCAGTAGTCGGGGGGGTAGCGGGAGGGCCTCCAAACGCAATGAGCAGTTCTTC.

The CDR3 reads CATTVGGREFNQPQHF. In DNA, the CDR3 is TGTGCCACCACTGTCGGCGGACGGGAGTTCAATCAGCCCCAGCATTTT. The chain employs TRBV15 and TRBJ1-5; the D is unclear. V lost 7 bases to trimming and J lost 3 bases, with 19 bases between them. The CDR3 length is 16 residues. The germline V gene has CDR1 LNHNV and CDR2 YYDKDF (reference sequence).

The gene calls are TRBV9 and TRBJ2-1, with 7 positions matching TRBD1. Germline V lookup: CDR1 SGDLS, CDR2 YYNGEE. This CDR3 contains 15 residues. V shed 4 bases, J shed 7 bases, and the junction held 11 bases outside the gene matches. In DNA form, the CDR3 reads TGTGCCAGCAGCCCCGGGACAGCCAGGAGTAATGAGCAGTTCTTC. Translation: CASSPGTARSNEQFF.

This clone appeared a single time. The chain joins TRBV6-5 to TRBJ2-7; tentative D call: TRBD2 (5 bases). V was pared by 0 bases and J by 3 bases, with 12 bases between. CDR1 is MNHEY, CDR2 SVGAGI, per germline. The CDR3 sequence is 15 residues long. CDR3 DNA sequence: TGTGCCAGCAGTTACTCGAGATACGGGAACTACGAGCAGTACTTC. Its translation is CASSYSRYGNYEQYF.

The chain carries TRBV6-1 and TRBJ2-2, with 7 bases lining up with TRBD2. Germline V gives CDR1 MNHNS, CDR2 SASEGT. The CDR3 has 14 residues. Trimming at V came to 5 bases and at J to 5 bases, leaving 5 bases not matched to a gene. The CDR3 reads CASSLQGGTGELFF. CDR3 sequence (DNA): TGTGCCAGCAGTCTGCAGGGAGGGACCGGGGAGCTGTTTTTT.

The chain employs TRBV5-1 and TRBJ1-2; the D gene is possibly TRBD1 (5 bases). The CDR3 covers 16 residues. Trimming shortened V by 5 bases and J by 4 bases, and 21 bases separated the two germline ends. Germline-derived CDR1 and CDR2 are SGHRS and YFSETQ. The CDR3 loop reads CASSRGVRSSSYGYTF. DNA for the CDR3: TGCGCCAGCAGTCGGGGGGTCAGGTCCTCTAGCTATGGCTACACCTTC.

The V and J genes are TRBV4-1 and TRBJ2-1, with D possibly matching TRBD2 (6 bases). Trimming cost V 0 bases and J 2 bases, with 20 bases left between them. Germline loops: CDR1 MGHRA, CDR2 YSYEKL. CDR3 size: 19 residues. The CDR3 is CASSQDFSAPGVAYNEQFF. For the CDR3, the DNA is TGCGCCAGCAGCCAAGATTTTAGTGCCCCGGGAGTGGCCTACAATGAGCAGTTCTTC.

This chain joins TRBV12-5 and TRBJ2-1, with TRBD2 matching 7 bases. The CDR3 sequence is 17 residues long. With V trimmed by 2 bases and J by 7 bases, 14 bases remained unmatched. Germline-derived CDR1 and CDR2 are LGHNT and FRNRAP. DNA of the CDR3: TGTGCTAGTGGTTTGCATCGGGGAGGGAGAGGGGTAAATGAGCAGTTCTTC. It translates to CASGLHRGGRGVNEQFF.